This TCR beta chain originates from a study of T cells in Graves' hyperthyroidism and ophthalmopathy. What was amplified from RNA transcripts were TCR beta CDR3 regions. Primed by the HTBI set, a first-round RT-PCR was run on the TCR CDR3. TCRdb reanalysed the multiplex PCR reads using MiXCR and keeps one entry per CDR3 protein. The table has 89,000 or so distinct CDR3 sequences, roughly 39% seen once. The study, taken as a whole, reports: Blood shared most expanded thyroid clonotypes above 0.001.

The CDR3 covers 15 residues. V lost 5 bases and J lost 6; bases outside the gene matches: 8. The V gene's germline CDR1 is SGHVS and CDR2 FQNEAQ. Across 18 months, stable Graves' hyperthyroidism was marked by no progression to ophthalmopathy. Lactation, pregnancy, other autoimmune disease or uncontrolled infection led to exclusion of patients. Diagnostic assessment was based on clinical symptoms, serum thyroxine and TRAb, thyroid ultrasound and orbital computed tomography. This clonotype has a count of ten or more. Antigen specificity is unknown. The TCR sequence derives from a woman aged 25 to 45 with Graves' hyperthyroidism. The V and J genes are TRBV7-8 and TRBJ2-2; TRBD1 aligns across 8 bases. Sequencing used peripheral blood or thyroid tissue (not recorded which). In DNA, the CDR3 is TGTGCCAGCAGCCCCCGAACAGGGGGGTCCGGGGAGCTGTTTTTT. Encoded protein: CASSPRTGGSGELFF.